One T cell receptor beta chain is described in this entry. This clonotype has at least ten counts. Its antigen has not been determined. No qualities accompany the bases; no much larger clone lies one base away. Reading the label with the study, this specimen's treatment or condition is: PENTA 11 planned treatment interruption arm or continuous ART arm. The participants were children from the United Kingdom between 2 and 15 years old who had been on ART with at least three drugs for 24 weeks or longer. Cryopreserved PBMCs containing at least 5 million viable cells were needed, and several candidate patients were excluded because their viable PBMC yield was low. Naive CD4+ CD45RA+ CD45RO- T cells were FACS-sorted from thawed PBMCs on a FACSAria III cell sorter. The sorted cells were fixed, and RNA was then extracted with the RNeasy FFPE kit and afterward with the RNeasy Micro kit. This sample is drawn from a study of HIV-infected children after antiretroviral therapy interruption (dated by TCRdb to between 2018 and 2020). A note on the overall study: Eight children, all with CD4+ count above 500 and viral load below 50 copies/ml, were included, of whom four were on planned treatment interruption and four were on continuous treatment. The interruption group had a median age of around 9.1 years, compared with around 8 years in the continuous treatment group. Exposure to EBV and CMV had been recorded for most participating children. Samples from the interruption arm were taken at week 0, at week 12, at the end of interruption (week 24 or 48), and about 3 years after the study ended. Continuous-treatment samples were analyzed from corresponding weeks 0, 48 and 150. Alongside measurements of thymic output, the study compared TCR repertoires of children on planned treatment interruption with TCR repertoires of children on continuous antiretroviral treatment.

Library prep was done by 3' RACE. TCR libraries were constructed from RNA with a 3' RACE protocol that used unique molecular identifiers to correct for PCR amplification bias. Amplicon libraries were pooled in groups of up to about 12 and sequenced on an Illumina MiSeq using v2 2x250 paired-end chemistry. From the authors' description of their analysis: Reads were processed with Decombinator to assign V and J genes and CDR3, with barcode-based error and PCR bias correction. Repertoires were subsampled to equal depth before Gini coefficients were calculated with the R ineq package. GLIPH, Hamming distance and a shared triplet metric were used to assess CDR3 similarity. TCRdb's own reprocessing of the public reads used fastp at Q25 and MiXCR and kept productive beta chains. Each entry is one CDR3 protein sequence, shown with its most common DNA and genes. TCRdb's processing, not the study's, gives the V and J calls here. In this sample the table shows 40,000 or so distinct CDR3 sequences, more than 6.5% of which occur a single time. Together, the top ten hold approximately 1% of the sample.

Study-wide findings and limitations: The sorted CD45RA+ naive cells might contain minor non-naive CD45RA+ populations, such as EMRA or stem memory cells. In naive CD4+ repertoires of PTI patients, CDR3 sharing between time points fell after interruption began; many sequences were shared between end of interruption and 3 years later. The naive CD4+ Gini coefficient rose by the end of treatment interruption, suggesting clonal expansion, and returned to baseline by 3 years. The low number of patients is a limitation and the data should be interpreted with caution.

For this chain, trimming is 5 bases at the V end and 2 bases at the J end, and the number of junction bases without a gene match is 8. Inclusive of the bounding cysteine and phenylalanine, the CDR3 is 15 residues long. The entry retains the CDR3 DNA only, 45 bases that are in frame from base 1. Based on the germline V gene, the CDR1 and CDR2 sequences are SNHLY and FYNNEI. The rearrangement combines TRBV2 with TRBJ2-7, and TRBD1 aligns with 8 junction nucleotides. The material sequenced was CD45RA+ CD4+ T cells from PBMCs, pooled from several time points, taken from a donor given antiretroviral therapy, either interrupted or continuous. According to the study, the label for this sample's cell subset or site signals: naive CD4+ CD45RA+ CD45RO- T cells. The receptor's source is a pool of human donors with HIV. The CDR3 reads CASSFGQGDAYEQYF. The DNA is TGTGCCAGCAGTTTCGGACAGGGAGATGCCTACGAGCAGTACTTC.